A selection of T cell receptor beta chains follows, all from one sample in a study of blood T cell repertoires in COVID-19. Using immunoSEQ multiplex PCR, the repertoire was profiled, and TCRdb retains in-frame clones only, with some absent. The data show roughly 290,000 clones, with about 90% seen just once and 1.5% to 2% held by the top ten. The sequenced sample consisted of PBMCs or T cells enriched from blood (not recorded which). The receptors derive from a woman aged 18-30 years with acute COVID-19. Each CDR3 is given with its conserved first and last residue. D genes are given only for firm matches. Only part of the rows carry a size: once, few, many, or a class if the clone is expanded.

CDR3: CASSRSEAGQVNTEAFF
DNA: TGCGCCAGCAGCCGATCGGAAGCGGGACAGGTGAACACTGAAGCTTTCTTT
V: TRBV4-1
J: TRBJ1-1
D: TRBD1
size: .

CDR3: CASSFTGQSNQPQHF
DNA: TGTGCCAGCAGTTTTACGGGACAGTCCAATCAGCCCCAGCATTTT
V: TRBV27
J: TRBJ1-5
D: TRBD1
size: .

CDR3: CSVDLDSSYTF
DNA: TGCAGCGTGGACTTGGACAGCAGCTACACCTTC
V: TRBV29-1
J: TRBJ1-2
D: .
size: .

CDR3: CASSLGAGQTTNYGYTF
DNA: TGCGCCAGCAGCCTGGGGGCGGGACAGACCACTAACTATGGCTACACCTTC
V: TRBV5-1
J: TRBJ1-2
D: TRBD1
size: .

CDR3: CASSEFVRGQGFGNTIYF
DNA: TGCGCCAGCAGTGAGTTTGTGAGGGGACAGGGGTTTGGAAACACCATATATTTT
V: TRBV10-1
J: TRBJ1-3
D: TRBD1
size: .

CDR3: CASSLQFGGRGSDTQYF
DNA: TGTGCCAGCAGCTTACAGTTCGGCGGGAGGGGGTCAGATACGCAGTATTTT
V: TRBV11-2
J: TRBJ2-3
D: TRBD2
size: .

CDR3: CASSSAGGVTEAFF
DNA: TGTGCCAGCAGCTCCGCGGGGGGAGTTACTGAAGCTTTCTTT
V: TRBV7-9
J: TRBJ1-1
D: .
size: .

CDR3: CASSRSSGIPGYGYTF
DNA: TGCGCCAGCAGCAGATCCTCAGGGATTCCGGGCTATGGCTACACCTTC
V: TRBV5-1
J: TRBJ1-2
D: .
size: .

CDR3: CASSKGPGQASYEQYF
DNA: TGTGCCAGCAGCAAAGGGCCGGGACAGGCCTCCTACGAGCAGTACTTC
V: TRBV21-1
J: TRBJ2-7
D: .
size: once

CDR3: CASSLGGGEQFF
DNA: TGTGCCAGCAGCTTAGGGGGCGGTGAGCAGTTCTTC
V: TRBV7-9
J: TRBJ2-1
D: .
size: .

CDR3: CASSRPRTGRTDTQYF
DNA: TGTGCCAGCAGCCGCCCCCGGACAGGCCGCACAGATACGCAGTATTTT
V: TRBV14
J: TRBJ2-3
D: TRBD1
size: .

CDR3: CASRHRDRGRYGYTF
DNA: TGTGCCAGCAGGCACCGGGACAGGGGAAGGTATGGCTACACCTTC
V: TRBV28
J: TRBJ1-2
D: TRBD1
size: .

CDR3: CAWSKLGLAGGNEQFF
DNA: TGTGCCTGGAGTAAACTGGGACTAGCGGGAGGCAATGAGCAGTTCTTC
V: TRBV30
J: TRBJ2-1
D: TRBD2
size: .

CDR3: CASSLDGGRDQPQHF
DNA: TGTGCCAGCAGCTTAGACGGGGGGCGAGATCAGCCCCAGCATTTT
V: TRBV5-5
J: TRBJ1-5
D: .
size: .

CDR3: CASSLGYTASYEQYF
DNA: TGTGCCAGCAGCTTGGGTTACACAGCCAGCTACGAGCAGTACTTC
V: TRBV7-2
J: TRBJ2-7
D: .
size: .

CDR3: CASTPTGFSSYNEQFF
DNA: TGTGCCAGCACCCCGACAGGTTTTAGCTCCTACAATGAGCAGTTCTTC
V: TRBV2
J: TRBJ2-1
D: .
size: once

CDR3: CASSFGQAFRADTQYF
DNA: TGTGCCAGCAGCTTTGGCCAGGCCTTTAGAGCAGATACGCAGTATTTT
V: TRBV5-4
J: TRBJ2-3
D: .
size: .

CDR3: CASGSGSGAFYEQYF
DNA: TGTGCCAGCGGATCAGGGTCGGGTGCTTTCTACGAGCAGTACTTC
V: TRBV7-2
J: TRBJ2-7
D: .
size: once

CDR3: CASRQGSSPYEQYF
DNA: TGTGCCAGCCGACAGGGGTCCTCACCCTACGAGCAGTACTTC
V: TRBV18
J: TRBJ2-7
D: TRBD1
size: once

CDR3: CASSGTSGGLIHNEQFF
DNA: TGCGCCAGCAGCGGGACTAGCGGGGGCCTTATCCACAATGAGCAGTTCTTC
V: TRBV4-1
J: TRBJ2-1
D: TRBD2
size: .

CDR3: CATGLAGETQYF
DNA: TGTGCCACAGGACTAGCGGGAGAGACCCAGTACTTC
V: TRBV10-3
J: TRBJ2-5
D: TRBD2
size: .

CDR3: CASSLRTGRETQYF
DNA: TGTGCCAGCAGCTTACGGACAGGGAGAGAGACCCAGTACTTC
V: TRBV13
J: TRBJ2-5
D: TRBD1
size: .

CDR3: CASRLGASGSGEQFF
DNA: TGCGCCAGCAGGCTAGGAGCTAGCGGGAGCGGTGAGCAGTTCTTC
V: TRBV10-2
J: TRBJ2-1
D: TRBD2
size: .

CDR3: CASSHNLGRYEQYF
DNA: TGTGCCAGCAGCCACAACCTAGGAAGATACGAGCAGTACTTC
V: TRBV3-1/TRBV3-2
J: TRBJ2-7
D: .
size: .

CDR3: CASGEGAGNEKLFF
DNA: TGTGCCAGTGGGGAGGGCGCCGGTAATGAAAAACTGTTTTTT
V: TRBV19
J: TRBJ1-4
D: .
size: .

CDR3: CASSRSAGANTGELFF
DNA: TGTGCTAGCAGCCGCTCAGCGGGAGCGAACACCGGGGAGCTGTTTTTT
V: TRBV7-7
J: TRBJ2-2
D: TRBD2
size: .

CDR3: CASSPAVRIDTQYF
DNA: TGTGCCAGCAGCCCCGCGGTCCGTATAGATACGCAGTATTTT
V: TRBV5-5
J: TRBJ2-3
D: .
size: .

CDR3: CAWSSGGAGYGYTF
DNA: TGTGCCTGGAGTTCAGGGGGCGCGGGCTATGGCTACACCTTC
V: TRBV30
J: TRBJ1-2
D: TRBD1
size: .

CDR3: CASSGRGYEAFF
DNA: TGTGCCAGCAGCGGAAGGGGTTATGAAGCTTTCTTT
V: TRBV6-5
J: TRBJ1-1
D: .
size: .

CDR3: CAWSNSGVFNQPQHF
DNA: TGTGCCTGGAGTAACTCAGGGGTTTTCAATCAGCCCCAGCATTTT
V: TRBV30
J: TRBJ1-5
D: .
size: .

CDR3: CASSFPPGTVQYDNYGYTF
DNA: TGTGCCAGCAGCTTCCCCCCCGGGACAGTTCAATATGACAACTATGGCTACACCTTC
V: TRBV5-4
J: TRBJ1-2
D: TRBD1
size: .

CDR3: CASSRRGGVYEQYF
DNA: TGTGCCAGCAGCCGCAGGGGCGGTGTTTACGAGCAGTACTTC
V: TRBV11-2
J: TRBJ2-7
D: .
size: .

CDR3: CASSWTSGSSYNEQFF
DNA: TGTGCCAGCAGCTGGACTAGCGGGAGTTCCTACAATGAGCAGTTCTTC
V: TRBV11-1
J: TRBJ2-1
D: TRBD2
size: .

CDR3: CASSLARSNYGYTF
DNA: TGCGCCAGCAGCTTGGCCAGATCTAACTATGGCTACACCTTC
V: TRBV5-1
J: TRBJ1-2
D: .
size: .

CDR3: CASRQGTGNNYGYTF
DNA: TGTGCCAGCCGACAAGGGACAGGGAATAACTATGGCTACACCTTC
V: TRBV5-4
J: TRBJ1-2
D: TRBD1
size: .

CDR3: CAIGLAGDEQFF
DNA: TGTGCCATCGGACTAGCGGGGGATGAGCAGTTCTTC
V: TRBV10-3
J: TRBJ2-1
D: TRBD2
size: .

CDR3: CASSPGVVQRGYNEQFF
DNA: TGTGCCAGCAGCCCCGGGGTGGTCCAGCGAGGATACAATGAGCAGTTCTTC
V: TRBV3-1/TRBV3-2
J: TRBJ2-1
D: .
size: .

CDR3: CASSKRRGGCFPWNSPLHF
DNA: TGTGCCAGCAGCAAACGGCGCGGTGGTTGTTTTCCGTGGAATTCACCCCTCCACTTT
V: TRBV21-1
J: TRBJ1-6
D: .
size: .

CDR3: CATRGTGGRNTEAFF
DNA: TGTGCCACCAGGGGAACAGGGGGTAGGAACACTGAAGCTTTCTTT
V: TRBV24-1
J: TRBJ1-1
D: TRBD1
size: .

CDR3: CASSLETGGVFTEAFF
DNA: TGTGCCAGCAGCTTAGAAACAGGGGGCGTCTTCACTGAAGCTTTCTTT
V: TRBV7-9
J: TRBJ1-1
D: TRBD1
size: .

CDR3: CASSDLTPGDEQFF
DNA: TGTGCCAGCAGTGATCTGACGCCGGGGGATGAGCAGTTCTTC
V: TRBV2
J: TRBJ2-1
D: .
size: .

CDR3: CASSLAGTGAVGTQYF
DNA: TGTGCCAGCAGCTTAGCGGGGACAGGGGCTGTTGGGACCCAGTACTTC
V: TRBV7-9
J: TRBJ2-5
D: TRBD1
size: once

CDR3: CAISPRDNYYEQYF
DNA: TGTGCCATCAGCCCACGGGACAACTACTACGAGCAGTACTTC
V: TRBV10-3
J: TRBJ2-7
D: .
size: .

CDR3: CASRRGSGPHNEQFF
DNA: TGTGCCAGCAGGAGGGGGAGCGGTCCACACAATGAGCAGTTCTTC
V: TRBV11-2
J: TRBJ2-1
D: .
size: .

CDR3: CASSLPGGGNIQYF
DNA: TGTGCCAGCAGTTTACCGGGCGGGGGAAACATTCAGTACTTC
V: TRBV28
J: TRBJ2-4
D: TRBD2
size: .

CDR3: CASSLSRDFSPLHF
DNA: TGTGCCAGCAGTTTGTCCAGGGATTTTTCACCCCTCCACTTT
V: TRBV6-5
J: TRBJ1-6
D: .
size: .

CDR3: CASSLRTGGEDTQYF
DNA: TGCGCCAGCAGCCTTCGGACAGGGGGCGAAGATACGCAGTATTTT
V: TRBV5-1
J: TRBJ2-3
D: TRBD1
size: .

CDR3: CATSDLRGQYF
DNA: TGTGCCACCAGTGATCTCCGGGGGCAGTACTTC
V: TRBV24-1
J: TRBJ2-7
D: .
size: .

CDR3: CASSVNGNTEAFF
DNA: TGTGCCAGCAGCGTAAACGGGAACACTGAAGCTTTCTTT
V: TRBV9
J: TRBJ1-1
D: .
size: .

CDR3: CASSRGADNQPQHF
DNA: TGTGCCAGCAGCCGCGGGGCGGACAATCAGCCCCAGCATTTT
V: TRBV27
J: TRBJ1-5
D: .
size: many

CDR3: CASSRDTYEQYF
DNA: TGTGCCAGCTCACGGGACACCTACGAGCAGTACTTC
V: TRBV18
J: TRBJ2-7
D: .
size: .

CDR3: CASSPRFSKHYEQYF
DNA: TGTGCCAGCAGCCCTAGATTCAGCAAACACTACGAGCAGTACTTC
V: TRBV7-2
J: TRBJ2-7
D: .
size: few

CDR3: CATSDSGQGKAEQYF
DNA: TGTGCCACCAGTGACTCGGGACAGGGAAAGGCCGAGCAGTACTTC
V: TRBV24-1
J: TRBJ2-7
D: TRBD1
size: .

CDR3: CSLEEEQYF
DNA: TGCAGCCTCGAGGAGGAGCAGTACTTC
V: TRBV29-1
J: TRBJ2-7
D: .
size: many

CDR3: CASSIGTSFDNEQFF
DNA: TGTGCCAGCAGTATTGGGACTAGCTTCGACAATGAGCAGTTCTTC
V: TRBV27
J: TRBJ2-1
D: TRBD2
size: .

CDR3: CASSLGRARDTEAFF
DNA: TGTGCCAGCAGCTTAGGGCGAGCCAGGGACACTGAAGCTTTCTTT
V: TRBV11-2
J: TRBJ1-1
D: .
size: .

CDR3: CASSPGRRSEKLFF
DNA: TGTGCCAGCAGCCCAGGGCGCCGTAGTGAAAAACTGTTTTTT
V: TRBV7-2
J: TRBJ1-4
D: .
size: .

CDR3: CASSKPGHSSYEQYF
DNA: TGTGCCAGCAGTAAACCGGGACACTCTTCCTACGAGCAGTACTTC
V: TRBV6-2/TRBV6-3
J: TRBJ2-7
D: .
size: .

CDR3: CASSLTRDRGRNTGELFF
DNA: TGCGCCAGCAGCTTGACCCGGGACAGGGGGCGGAACACCGGGGAGCTGTTTTTT
V: TRBV5-1
J: TRBJ2-2
D: TRBD1
size: .